These 8 T cell receptor beta chains were all obtained from the same sample, sequenced in a study of blood T cell repertoires in COVID-19. The repertoire was sequenced with immunoSEQ multiplex PCR; TCRdb's copy has only in-frame clones and lacks some. The sample holds 250,000 to 300,000 clones, approximately 88% seen once. The sequenced sample consisted of peripheral blood. These receptors were collected from a woman between 25 and 40 years old with acute or convalescent COVID-19.

This clone showed up just once. V gene TRBV11-3 combines with J gene TRBJ2-1, with TRBD2 matching over 12 bases. After removal of 3 bases from V and 8 bases from J, the junction contained 2 bases not matched to a gene. Germline CDR1 is SGHNT and CDR2 is YENEEA. CDR3 size: 14 residues. In nucleotides, the CDR3 is TGTGCCAGCAGCTTGGGACTAGCGGGCTATGAGCAGTTCTTC. It codes for CASSLGLAGYEQFF.

This chain links TRBV9 with TRBJ2-1, with D maybe TRBD2 (6 bases). From germline, CDR1 is SGDLS and CDR2 YYNGEE. This CDR3 has 18 residues. Trimming stripped 4 bases from V and 0 bases from J, with 20 bases between. CDR3 DNA: TGTGCCAGCAGCACGACTAGAAAAGGCTCCCTCTCCTACAATGAGCAGTTCTTC. This encodes CASSTTRKGSLSYNEQFF.

The chain recombines TRBV5-1 with TRBJ2-1; TRBD1 matches at 11 bases. V was clipped by 6 bases and J by 6 bases; unmatched bases: 8. CDR3 length: 15 amino acids. Looked up from germline, CDR1 is SGHRS and CDR2 is YFSETQ. CDR3 region: CASTPPDRGLNEQFF. The CDR3 region has the DNA TGCGCCAGCACACCCCCGGACAGGGGGCTCAATGAGCAGTTCTTC. Combining the CDR3 with reference TRBV5-1 and TRBJ2-1 gives the whole variable domain KAGVTQTPRYLIKTRGQQVTLSCSPISGHRSVSWYQQTPGQGLQFLFEYFSETQRNKGNFPGRFSGRQFSNSRSEMNVSTLELGDSALYLCASTPPDRGLNEQFFGPGTRLTVL.

The V gene is TRBV10-1, the J gene TRBJ2-3; D possibly corresponds to TRBD1 (7 bases). V dropped 6 bases and J dropped 0 bases, with 16 bases sitting between them. This CDR3 comprises 16 residues. Germline V gene lookup returns CDR1 WNHNN and CDR2 SYGVQD (reference sequence). CDR3 sequence: CASSKIQGGSTDTQYF. DNA for the CDR3: TGCGCCAGCAGCAAGATCCAGGGGGGTAGCACAGATACGCAGTATTTT.

The chain combines TRBV25-1 with TRBJ2-7, with 8 bases fitting TRBD1. The CDR3 has 12 residues. Germline V gene lookup returns CDR1 MGHDK and CDR2 SYGVNS. J was trimmed by 6 bases and V by 4 bases; bases with no gene match: 2. The CDR3 DNA reads TGTGCCAGCAGTGTGACAGGGGTCGAGCAGTACTTC. This translates into CASSVTGVEQYF.

V and J are TRBV30 and TRBJ2-1, with D possibly matching TRBD1 (6 bases). Germline CDR1 reads GTSNPN; CDR2 reads SVGIG (reference sequence). The ends were cut back, 3 bases at V and 4 bases at J, with 13 bases in the middle. The length of the CDR3 is 14 residues. The CDR3 reads CAWSGTDSYNEQFF. The CDR3 coding sequence is TGTGCCTGGAGCGGTACGGACAGTTACAATGAGCAGTTCTTC.

This rearrangement joins TRBV6-5 to TRBJ1-5; D may be TRBD1 (6 bases). V was clipped by 4 bases and J by 7 bases, with 14 bases between them. Germline CDR1 is MNHEY and CDR2 is SVGAGI. The CDR3 runs to 14 residues. CDR3 bases: TGTGCCAGCAGTTCAGACAGGTTGGGACAGCCCCAGCATTTT. This translates into CASSSDRLGQPQHF.

V is TRBV19 and J is TRBJ2-6; 7 bases match TRBD1. CDR3 length: 17 residues. Germline CDR1 reads LNHDA; CDR2 reads SQIVND (reference sequence). The V segment lost 4 bases and the J segment 0 bases; nucleotides outside the gene matches: 6. The CDR3 protein is CASSTGQYNSGANVLTF. CDR3 DNA: TGTGCCAGTAGTACGGGACAGTACAACTCTGGGGCCAACGTCCTGACTTTC.